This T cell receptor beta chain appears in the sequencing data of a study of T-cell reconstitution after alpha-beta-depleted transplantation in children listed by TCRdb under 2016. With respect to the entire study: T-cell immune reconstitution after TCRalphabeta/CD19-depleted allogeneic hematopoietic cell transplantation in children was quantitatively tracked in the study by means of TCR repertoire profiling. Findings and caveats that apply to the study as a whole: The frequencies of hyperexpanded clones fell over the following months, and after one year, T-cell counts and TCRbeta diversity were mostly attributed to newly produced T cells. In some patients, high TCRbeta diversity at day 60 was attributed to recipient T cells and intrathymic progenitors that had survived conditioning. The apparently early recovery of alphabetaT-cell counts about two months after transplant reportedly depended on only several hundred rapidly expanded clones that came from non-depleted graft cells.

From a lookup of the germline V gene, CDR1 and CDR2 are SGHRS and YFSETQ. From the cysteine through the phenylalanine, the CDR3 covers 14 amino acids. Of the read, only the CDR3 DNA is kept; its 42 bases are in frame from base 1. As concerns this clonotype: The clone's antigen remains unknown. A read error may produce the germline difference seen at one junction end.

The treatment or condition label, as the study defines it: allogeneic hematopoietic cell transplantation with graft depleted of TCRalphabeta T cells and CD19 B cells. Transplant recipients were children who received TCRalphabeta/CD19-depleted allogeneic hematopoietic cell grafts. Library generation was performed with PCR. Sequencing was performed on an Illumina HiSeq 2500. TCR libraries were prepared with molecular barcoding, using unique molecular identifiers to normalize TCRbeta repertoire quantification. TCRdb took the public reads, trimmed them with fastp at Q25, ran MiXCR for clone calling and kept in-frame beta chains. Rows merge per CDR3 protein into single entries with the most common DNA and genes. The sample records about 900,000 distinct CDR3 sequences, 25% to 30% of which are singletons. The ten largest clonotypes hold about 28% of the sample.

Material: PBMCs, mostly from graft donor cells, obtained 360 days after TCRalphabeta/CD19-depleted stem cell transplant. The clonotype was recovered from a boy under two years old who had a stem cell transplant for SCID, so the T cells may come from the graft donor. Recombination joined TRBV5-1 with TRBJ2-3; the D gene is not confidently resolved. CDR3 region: CASGFGSYTDTQYF. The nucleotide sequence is TGCGCCAGCGGCTTTGGGTCTTACACAGATACGCAGTATTTT.